This T cell receptor (beta chain) originates from a study of a mutant IDH1 vaccine in newly diagnosed glioma. This sample's time point: week 47, end of study. Every single dose of the vaccine, 300 ug of mutant IDH1 20-mer peptide, came with topical imiquimod. A note on this clone: What it binds is unknown.

Sequencing used immunoSEQ multiplex PCR; TCRdb keeps in-frame clones, though not all of them. The profile shows about 34,000 clones, approximately 87% of them singletons. This CDR3 spans 16 amino acids. V gave up 3 bases and J gave up 0 bases; unmatched junction bases: 7. Germline V CDR1 and CDR2: SGHRS, YFSETQ. The sequences come from PBMCs, collected from a glioma patient whose treatment included an IDH1 peptide vaccine. The source is a woman between 25 and 40 years old with glioma. The rearrangement uses TRBV5-1 and TRBJ1-2; 8 bases agree with TRBD1. The CDR3 nucleotides are TGCGCCAGCAGCTCGGGACAGGTGGGGACTAACTATGGCTACACCTTC. This encodes CASSSGQVGTNYGYTF.